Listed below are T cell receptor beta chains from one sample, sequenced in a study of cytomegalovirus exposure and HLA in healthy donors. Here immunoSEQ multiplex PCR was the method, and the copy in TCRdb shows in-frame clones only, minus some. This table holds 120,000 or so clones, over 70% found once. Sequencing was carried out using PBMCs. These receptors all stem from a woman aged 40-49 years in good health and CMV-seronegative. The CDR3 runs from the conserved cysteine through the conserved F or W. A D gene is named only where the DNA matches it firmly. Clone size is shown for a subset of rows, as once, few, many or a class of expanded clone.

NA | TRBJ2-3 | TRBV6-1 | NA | CASSAQASTDTQYF | TGTGCCAGCAGTGCCCAAGCTAGCACAGATACGCAGTATTTT
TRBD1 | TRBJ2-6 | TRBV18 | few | CASTGQGSGANVLTF | TGTGCCAGCACGGGACAGGGCTCTGGGGCCAACGTCCTGACTTTC
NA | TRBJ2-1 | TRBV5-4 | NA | CASSLQGWNEQFF | TGTGCCAGCAGCTTACAGGGATGGAATGAGCAGTTCTTC
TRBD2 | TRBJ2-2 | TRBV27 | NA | CASRTSPNTGELFF | TGTGCCAGCCGGACTAGCCCGAACACCGGGGAGCTGTTTTTT
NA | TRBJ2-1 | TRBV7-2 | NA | CASSSPGQHNEQFF | TGTGCCAGCAGCTCCCCGGGACAACACAATGAGCAGTTCTTC
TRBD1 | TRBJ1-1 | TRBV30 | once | CAWSPLGTVNTEAFF | TGTGCCTGGAGTCCGCTAGGGACAGTCAACACTGAAGCTTTCTTT
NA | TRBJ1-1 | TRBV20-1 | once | CSARLGQKAFF | TGCAGTGCTAGACTAGGACAAAAAGCTTTCTTT
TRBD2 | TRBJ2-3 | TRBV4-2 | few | CASSQEIAGGPTDTQYF | TGTGCCAGCAGCCAAGAGATAGCGGGGGGGCCAACAGATACGCAGTATTTT
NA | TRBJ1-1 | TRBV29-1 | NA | CSVVRGGVNTEAFF | TGCAGCGTTGTGAGGGGAGGGGTGAACACTGAAGCTTTCTTT
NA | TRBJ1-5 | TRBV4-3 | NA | CASSPGLGYSNQPQHF | TGCGCCAGCAGTCCAGGGCTGGGCTATAGCAATCAGCCCCAGCATTTT
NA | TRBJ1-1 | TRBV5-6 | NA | CASSPNSFVAAFF | TGTGCCAGCAGCCCCAACTCGTTCGTTGCGGCTTTCTTT
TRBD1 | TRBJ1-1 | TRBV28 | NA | CASSKYPGGAFF | TGTGCCAGCAGTAAATACCCAGGGGGGGCTTTCTTT
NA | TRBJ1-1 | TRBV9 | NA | CASSVAGGQIDTEAFF | TGTGCCAGCAGCGTAGCGGGAGGGCAGATAGACACTGAAGCTTTCTTT
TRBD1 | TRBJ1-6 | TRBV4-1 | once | CASSQDRTGNNSPLHF | TGCGCCAGCAGCCAAGACCGGACAGGGAATAATTCACCCCTCCACTTT
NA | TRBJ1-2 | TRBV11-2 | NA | CASSRPGGRYYGYTF | TGTGCCAGCAGCCGACCGGGGGGCAGGTACTATGGCTACACCTTC
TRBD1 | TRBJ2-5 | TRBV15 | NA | CATSRSKGQQETQYF | TGTGCCACCAGCAGATCTAAGGGACAGCAAGAGACCCAGTACTTC
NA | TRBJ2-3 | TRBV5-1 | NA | CASSLKAAGVLTDTQYF | TGCGCCAGCAGCTTGAAAGCGGCAGGTGTACTCACAGATACGCAGTATTTT
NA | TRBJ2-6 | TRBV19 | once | CASSIFPLPGSGANVLTF | TGTGCCAGTAGTATTTTCCCATTGCCCGGCTCTGGGGCCAACGTCCTGACTTTC
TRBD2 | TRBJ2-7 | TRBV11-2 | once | CASSFAVAGTYEQYF | TGTGCCAGCAGCTTCGCGGTAGCGGGAACCTACGAGCAGTACTTC
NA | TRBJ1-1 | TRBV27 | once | CASSVSGTEAFF | TGTGCCAGCAGCGTGAGTGGCACTGAAGCTTTCTTT
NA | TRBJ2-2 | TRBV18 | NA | CASSPGQDTGELFF | TGTGCCAGCTCACCGGGGCAGGACACCGGGGAGCTGTTTTTT